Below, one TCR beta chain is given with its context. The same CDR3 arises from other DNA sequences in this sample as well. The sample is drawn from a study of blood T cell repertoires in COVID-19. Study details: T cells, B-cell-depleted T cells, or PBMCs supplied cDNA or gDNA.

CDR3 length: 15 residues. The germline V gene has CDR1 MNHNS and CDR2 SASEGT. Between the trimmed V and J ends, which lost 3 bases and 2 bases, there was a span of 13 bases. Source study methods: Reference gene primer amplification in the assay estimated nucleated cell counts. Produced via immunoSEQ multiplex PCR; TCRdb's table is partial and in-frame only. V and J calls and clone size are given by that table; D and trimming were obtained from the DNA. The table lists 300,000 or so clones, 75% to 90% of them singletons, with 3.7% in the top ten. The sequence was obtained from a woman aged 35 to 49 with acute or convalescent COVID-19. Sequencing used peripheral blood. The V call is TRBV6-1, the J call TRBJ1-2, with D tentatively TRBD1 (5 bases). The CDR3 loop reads CASSEGQGPNYGYTF. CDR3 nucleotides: TGTGCCAGCAGTGAGGGGCAGGGTCCCAACTATGGCTACACCTTC.